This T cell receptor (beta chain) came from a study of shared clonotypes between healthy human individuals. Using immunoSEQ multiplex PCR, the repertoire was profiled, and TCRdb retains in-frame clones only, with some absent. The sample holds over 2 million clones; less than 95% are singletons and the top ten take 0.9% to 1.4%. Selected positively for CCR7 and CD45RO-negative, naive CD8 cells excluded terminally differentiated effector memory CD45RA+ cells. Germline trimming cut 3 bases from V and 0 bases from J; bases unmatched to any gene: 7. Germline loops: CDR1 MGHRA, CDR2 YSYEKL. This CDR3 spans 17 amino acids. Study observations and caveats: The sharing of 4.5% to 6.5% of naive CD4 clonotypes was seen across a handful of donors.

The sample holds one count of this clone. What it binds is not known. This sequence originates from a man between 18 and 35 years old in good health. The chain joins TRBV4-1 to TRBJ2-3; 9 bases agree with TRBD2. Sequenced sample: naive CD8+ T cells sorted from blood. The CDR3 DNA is TGCGCCAGCAGCCATCACAGGACTAGCGAAAGCACAGATACGCAGTATTTT. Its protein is CASSHHRTSESTDTQYF.